The present T cell receptor (beta chain) was sequenced within a study of neoadjuvant anti-PD-1 for oral cavity cancer. Study summary: Patients without progression received a fourth nivolumab dose around day 43, then surgical resection on days 50-56.

Most PBMC samples had approximately 440 ng input DNA in six replicates. Sequencing was performed with immunoSEQ multiplex PCR; in TCRdb, only in-frame clones are kept and a portion is missing. The sample records 70,000 to 95,000 clones, under 85% being singletons. The germline gives CDR1 SGHRS, CDR2 YFSETQ. CDR3 length: 14 amino acids. Trimming shortened V by 0 bases and J by 8 bases, and 14 bases separated the two germline ends. Points on this clone: What it binds is unknown.

Findings of the study overall: Higher pretreatment Treg/Th17 ratios tracked higher pretreatment blood clonality.

Patients had HPV-negative, locally advanced oral cavity squamous cell carcinoma. The sample was PBMCs, taken before nivolumab (anti-PD-1) treatment. This TCR came from a person between 35 and 79 years old with oral cavity squamous cell carcinoma. The J gene is TRBJ2-5, the V gene TRBV5-1; weak D call: TRBD1 (5 bases). The CDR3 loop reads CASSLAQVAVTQYF. CDR3 in DNA: TGCGCCAGCAGCTTGGCACAGGTAGCTGTCACCCAGTACTTC.